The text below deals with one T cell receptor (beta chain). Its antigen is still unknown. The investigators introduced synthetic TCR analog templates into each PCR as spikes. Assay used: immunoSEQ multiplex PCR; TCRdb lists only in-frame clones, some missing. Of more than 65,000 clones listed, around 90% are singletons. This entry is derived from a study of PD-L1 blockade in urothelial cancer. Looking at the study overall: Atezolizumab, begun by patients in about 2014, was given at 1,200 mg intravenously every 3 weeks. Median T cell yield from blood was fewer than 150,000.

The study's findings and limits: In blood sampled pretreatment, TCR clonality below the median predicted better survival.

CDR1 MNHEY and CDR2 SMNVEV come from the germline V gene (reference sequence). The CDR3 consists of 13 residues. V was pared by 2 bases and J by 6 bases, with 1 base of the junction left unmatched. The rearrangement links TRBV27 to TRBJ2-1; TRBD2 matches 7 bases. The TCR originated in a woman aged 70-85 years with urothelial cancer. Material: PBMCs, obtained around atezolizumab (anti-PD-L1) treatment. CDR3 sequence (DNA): TGTGCCAGCAGTTTAGGACTAGTCAATGAGCAGTTCTTC. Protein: CASSLGLVNEQFF.